Listed below are T cell receptor beta chains from one sample, sequenced in a study of blood T cell repertoires in COVID-19. TCRdb's copy holds only in-frame clones and misses some; the assay was immunoSEQ multiplex PCR. The table has 250,000 to 350,000 clones, approximately 84% seen once. Sequencing was performed on peripheral blood. The origin of the receptors is a person aged 70 to 85 with COVID-19, enrolled during active disease. CDR3s include the opening cysteine and the closing phenylalanine or tryptophan. Each record gives: J gene, D gene, V gene, clone size, CDR3 DNA, CDR3 protein. D genes are given only for firm matches. Clone size is not always given. Where it is, it says once, few, many or a class for expanded clones.

>TRBJ2-5|-|TRBV28|-
TGTGCCAGCAGTTTAGCCCGGACAACAACGGTGACCCCGTACCAAGAGACCCAGTACTTC
CASSLARTTTVTPYQETQYF
>TRBJ2-1|TRBD1|TRBV24-1|-
TGTGCCACCAGTGATTCGGACAGGGTGAACTTAAATGAGCAGTTCTTC
CATSDSDRVNLNEQFF
>TRBJ2-5|-|TRBV11-3|-
TGTGCCAGCAGCCGGACAGAGCAAGAGACCCAGTACTTC
CASSRTEQETQYF
>TRBJ2-7|-|TRBV10-3|-
TGTGCCATCAGTGAGTCGACTGGAGGGCCGTACGAGCAGTACTTC
CAISESTGGPYEQYF
>TRBJ1-3|-|TRBV27|-
TGTGCCAGCAGTTCGGGTGCAAACACCATATATTTT
CASSSGANTIYF
>TRBJ1-5|-|TRBV19|once
TGTGCCAGTAGTATAGGTTCTCGGCAGCCCCAGCATTTT
CASSIGSRQPQHF
>TRBJ1-5|TRBD1|TRBV27|many
TGTGCCAGCAGCGTTGGGGACAGGGCAAATCAGCCCCAGCATTTT
CASSVGDRANQPQHF
>TRBJ2-3|TRBD2|TRBV3-1/TRBV3-2|-
TGTGCCAGCAGCTTCAGTGGACTAGCGGGAACCCCTAGCACAGATACGCAGTATTTT
CASSFSGLAGTPSTDTQYF
>TRBJ1-2|TRBD1|TRBV28|once
TGTGCCAGCAGTCCCCCCGGACAGGGGCGCTATGGCTACACCTTC
CASSPPGQGRYGYTF
>TRBJ2-7|TRBD2|TRBV4-3|-
TGCGCCAGCAGCCAAGATGGTGGGAGGGTCTACGAGCAGTACTTC
CASSQDGGRVYEQYF
>TRBJ2-5|-|TRBV29-1|-
TGCAGCGGCCGAGGGCGCTTTGCGGAGACCCAGTACTTC
CSGRGRFAETQYF
>TRBJ1-5|-|TRBV6-5|-
TGTGCCAGCACTGTAGGGGTGGGTCAGCCCCAGCATTTT
CASTVGVGQPQHF
>TRBJ1-5|-|TRBV4-1|-
TGCGCCAGCAGCCAAGGCAGGGGTGGCAATCAGCCCCAGCATTTT
CASSQGRGGNQPQHF
>TRBJ1-6|-|TRBV7-3|-
TGTGCCAGCAGCCAGACAAGTAATTCACCCCTCCACTTT
CASSQTSNSPLHF
>TRBJ2-7|TRBD1|TRBV6-1|-
TGTGCCAGCAGTGAATCATTCCAAGGGGGCGACGAGCAGTACTTC
CASSESFQGGDEQYF
>TRBJ2-3|-|TRBV21-1|-
TGTGCCAGCGTAACCCCGGCGGGTTTATCCCCATTTAGCACAGATACGCAGTATTTT
CASVTPAGLSPFSTDTQYF
>TRBJ2-2|TRBD2|TRBV7-2|-
TGTGCCAGCAATGGCTTAGCGGGAAACACCGGGGAGCTGTTTTTT
CASNGLAGNTGELFF
>TRBJ2-3|TRBD2|TRBV13|-
TGTGCCAGCAGCTCAACGACTAGCGGGAGGGCCCGAACAGATACGCAGTATTTT
CASSSTTSGRARTDTQYF
>TRBJ1-2|TRBD1|TRBV5-8|few
TGTGCCAGCAGCGTTACCGGGACAGGGTCAGGCTACACCTTC
CASSVTGTGSGYTF
>TRBJ2-3|TRBD2|TRBV7-2|-
TGTGCCAGCAGATTACCGGGACTAATCACAGATACGCAGTATTTT
CASRLPGLITDTQYF
>TRBJ2-1|TRBD2|TRBV10-3|once
TGTGCCATCAGTGAGTCGATATCATCAGCGGGATCATTGAATGAGCAGTTCTTC
CAISESISSAGSLNEQFF
>TRBJ2-1|TRBD2|TRBV7-2|once
TGTGCCAGCAGCCCAGGGGCGGGGGGGCACAATGAGCAGTTCTTC
CASSPGAGGHNEQFF
>TRBJ1-4|TRBD1|TRBV3-1/TRBV3-2|-
TGTGCCAGCAGCCAGGACAGGACTAATGAAAAACTGTTTTTT
CASSQDRTNEKLFF
>TRBJ2-3|-|TRBV28|once
TGTGCCACAAGGGACAATACGCAGTATTTT
CATRDNTQYF
>TRBJ2-5|TRBD2|TRBV6-1|-
TGTGCCAGCAGTACGACTAGCGGCAAAGAGACCCAGTACTTC
CASSTTSGKETQYF
>TRBJ2-7|TRBD1|TRBV30|-
TGTGCCTGGAGTCCCGGGACAGGGAGCCTCGAGCAGTACTTC
CAWSPGTGSLEQYF
>TRBJ2-7|TRBD2|TRBV29-1|-
TGCAGCGTTGTGGGGGGGGAGTTTTCCGAGCAGTACTTC
CSVVGGEFSEQYF
>TRBJ2-5|-|TRBV3-1/TRBV3-2|-
TGTGCCAGCACCTCAGGAGGGGGGGCAAGGGAGACCCAGTACTTC
CASTSGGGARETQYF
>TRBJ2-2|-|TRBV24-1|-
TGTGCCACCAGTGATTTCAGGCAGCCGAACACCGGGGAGCTGTTTTTT
CATSDFRQPNTGELFF
>TRBJ1-4|-|TRBV25-1|-
TGTGCCAGCAGTGTAGCAGGGCCAACTAATGAAAAACTGTTTTTT
CASSVAGPTNEKLFF
>TRBJ2-1|-|TRBV2|-
TGTGCCAGCATTGGGAGGAGCTCCTACAATGAGCAGTTCTTC
CASIGRSSYNEQFF
>TRBJ2-1|-|TRBV5-4|-
TGTGCCAGCAGCTCACTGAGCGGAAGCTCCTACAATGAGCAGTTCTTC
CASSSLSGSSYNEQFF
>TRBJ2-7|TRBD2|TRBV4-3|few
TGCGCCAGCAGCCAATTCCCCGGGGGGGGACCCAACGAGCAGTACTTC
CASSQFPGGGPNEQYF
>TRBJ1-2|-|TRBV2|-
TGTGCCAGCGTCGTTCTGCGGGGTGTACAGGGCTACACCTTC
CASVVLRGVQGYTF
>TRBJ2-5|TRBD1|TRBV5-4|-
TGTGCCAGCAGCACCCCGGGACAGAACCAAGAGACCCAGTACTTC
CASSTPGQNQETQYF
>TRBJ1-3|-|TRBV18|-
TGTGCCAGCTCACCCCTCGGTTCCCTAGTTGGAAACACCATATATTTT
CASSPLGSLVGNTIYF
>TRBJ1-5|-|TRBV11-2|-
TGTGCCAGCAGCTTTTCCGGGTTCCAGCCCCAGCATTTT
CASSFSGFQPQHF
>TRBJ1-3|TRBD1|TRBV2|-
TGTGCCAGCAATCCGGACAGGGCTGGAAACACCATATATTTT
CASNPDRAGNTIYF
>TRBJ1-3|-|TRBV7-9|-
TGTGCCAGCAGCTTAGGTCACAGTTACTCTGGAAACACCATATATTTT
CASSLGHSYSGNTIYF
>TRBJ1-6|-|TRBV14|-
TGTGCCAGCAGCCGGGAGCTCCATTCACCCCTCCACTTT
CASSRELHSPLHF
>TRBJ1-2|TRBD1|TRBV27|-
TGTGCCAGCAGTTCAGCAACAGGGGGCCTCGGTGGCTACACCTTC
CASSSATGGLGGYTF
>TRBJ1-1|-|TRBV2|-
TGTGCCAGCAGCCCTACAGGCCAGAACACTGAAGCTTTCTTT
CASSPTGQNTEAFF
>TRBJ1-2|TRBD1|TRBV28|-
TGTGCCAGCCGCACAGGGGAAGGCTATGGCTACACCTTC
CASRTGEGYGYTF
>TRBJ2-1|TRBD2|TRBV28|-
TGTGCCAGCAGTTTATTGGCTAGCGGCCTTAGGTCGGATGAGCAGTTCTTC
CASSLLASGLRSDEQFF
>TRBJ2-2|-|TRBV29-1|-
TGCAGCGTTGTGGCGTTTCGGGGAGGCACCGGGGAGCTGTTTTTT
CSVVAFRGGTGELFF
>TRBJ1-2|-|TRBV4-3|-
TGCGCCAGCAGCCAAAATGCGCCAGGGGTCGAGGGCGGCTACACCTTC
CASSQNAPGVEGGYTF
>TRBJ2-5|-|TRBV7-9|-
TGTGCCAGCAGCTTAGCGCTTGGACTATCGGAGACCCAGTACTTC
CASSLALGLSETQYF
>TRBJ1-1|TRBD1|TRBV28|-
TGTGCCAGCAGTTCTCCGGGACAGGGGGAATCTGAAGCTTTCTTT
CASSSPGQGESEAFF
>TRBJ1-2|-|TRBV3-1/TRBV3-2|-
TGTGCCAGCAATAACAGGGCTAACTATGGCTACACCTTC
CASNNRANYGYTF
>TRBJ1-5|-|TRBV6-9|once
TGTGCCAGCAGTTATCGAGGAGAGGATAGCAATCAGCCCCAGCATTTT
CASSYRGEDSNQPQHF
>TRBJ2-7|-|TRBV19|once
TGTGCCAGTGGCAGAGGTGAAAGGAACGAGCAGTACTTC
CASGRGERNEQYF
>TRBJ2-7|-|TRBV5-1|-
TGCGCCAGCAGCTTATTCTCAGAAACCTACGAGCAGTACTTC
CASSLFSETYEQYF
>TRBJ2-1|-|TRBV6-5|-
TGTGCCAGCAGTTCTCTACTAGGGGAGGCTTACAATGAGCAGTTCTTC
CASSSLLGEAYNEQFF